The next 5 T cell receptor beta chains were all read from a single sample in a study of cytomegalovirus exposure and HLA in healthy donors. Both 60 Vbeta primers and 13 Jbeta primers went into the PCR. TCRdb's table, derived via immunoSEQ multiplex PCR, lists solely in-frame clones and lacks some. The data hold 150,000 to 170,000 clones, with about 80% observed a single time. Sequences were obtained from PBMCs. These receptors came from a man aged 25 to 40 in good health and CMV-seropositive.

This chain uses TRBV11-3 with TRBJ2-2; 15 nucleotides line up with TRBD2. V was clipped by 4 bases and J by 4 bases; unmatched bases: 1. The germline V gene encodes CDR1 SGHNT and CDR2 YENEEA. The CDR3 loop spans 16 amino acids. The CDR3 is CASSSGLAGGTGELFF. The CDR3 bases are TGTGCCAGCAGCTCGGGACTAGCGGGAGGCACCGGGGAGCTGTTTTTT.

The V gene is TRBV11-3, the J gene TRBJ2-7; 11 bases are a match to TRBD2. Germline loops: CDR1 SGHNT, CDR2 YENEEA. CDR3 length: 15 residues. Trimming removed 5 bases from V and 0 bases from J; junction bases left unmatched: 3. The CDR3 sequence is CASSAGTSGSYEQYF. In DNA, the CDR3 is TGTGCCAGCAGCGCTGGGACTAGCGGCTCCTACGAGCAGTACTTC.

The chain couples TRBV9 to TRBJ1-2; 10 bases map to TRBD1. The CDR3 totals 17 residues. Germline CDR1 reads SGDLS; CDR2 reads YYNGEE. V dropped 0 bases and J dropped 5; count of bases not matched to a gene: 10. The CDR3 sequence is CASSVDLGQGTDYGYTF. CDR3 DNA: TGTGCCAGCAGCGTAGATCTGGGACAGGGGACCGATTATGGCTACACCTTC.

This clone occurred once. This chain links TRBV6-1 with TRBJ1-2; D unresolved. The CDR3 is made up of 13 amino acids. CDR1 is MNHNS and CDR2 is SASEGT in the germline V gene. V dropped 7 bases and J dropped 8 bases, with 17 bases sitting between them. This CDR3 reads CASKQAGSSGYTF. The CDR3 nucleotides are TGTGCCAGCAAGCAGGCAGGAAGTTCGGGCTACACCTTC.

The V and J genes are TRBV10-1 and TRBJ2-7; perhaps TRBD2 as D (6 bases). Germline CDR1 reads WNHNN; CDR2 reads SYGVQD (reference sequence). Between the trimmed V and J ends, which lost 4 bases and 6 bases, there was a span of 10 bases. This CDR3 has 12 amino acids. The CDR3 coding sequence is TGCGCCAGCAGTGGGGGACTCGGCGAGCAGTACTTC. The encoded protein is CASSGGLGEQYF.